This T cell receptor beta chain emerged from a study of beta chain features in type 1 diabetes. Study-wide results and limits: Cells that show high TCR expression could be over-represented by cDNA sequencing. In patients and controls equally, PCR might favor templates that are shorter.

What was sequenced were expressed TCRB transcripts, since all of the isolated RNA had been reverse transcribed. Sequenced by immunoSEQ multiplex PCR; TCRdb stores in-frame clones only, minus some. The sample shows 130,000 or so clones, around a tenth of them seen only once. This clone has more than one count but fewer than ten. No antigen is known for it. This CDR3 has 13 residues. Trimming cost V 2 bases and J 2 bases, with 9 bases left between them. Germline V lookup: CDR1 GTSNPN, CDR2 SVGIG (reference sequence). This rearrangement joins TRBV30 to TRBJ1-2; D gene unclear. The specimen was central memory CD4+ T cells from blood. This TCR was recovered from a man aged 18 to 30 in good health. The DNA for the CDR3 is TGTGCCTGGAGTACAGCACAGAACTATGGCTACACCTTC. Its protein is CAWSTAQNYGYTF.